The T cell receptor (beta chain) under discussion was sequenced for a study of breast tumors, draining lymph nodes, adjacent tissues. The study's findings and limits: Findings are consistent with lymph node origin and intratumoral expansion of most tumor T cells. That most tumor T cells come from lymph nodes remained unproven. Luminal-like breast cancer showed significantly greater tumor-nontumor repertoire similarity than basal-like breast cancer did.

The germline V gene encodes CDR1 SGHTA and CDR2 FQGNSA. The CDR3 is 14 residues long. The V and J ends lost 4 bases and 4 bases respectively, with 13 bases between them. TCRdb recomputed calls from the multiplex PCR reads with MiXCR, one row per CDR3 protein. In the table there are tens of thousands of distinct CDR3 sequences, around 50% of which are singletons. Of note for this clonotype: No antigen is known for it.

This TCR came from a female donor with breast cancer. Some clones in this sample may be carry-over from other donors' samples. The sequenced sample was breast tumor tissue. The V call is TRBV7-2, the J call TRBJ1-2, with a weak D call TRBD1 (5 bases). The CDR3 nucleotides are TGTGCCAGCAGCTCGGGACGGATTTTCTATGGCTACACCTTC. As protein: CASSSGRIFYGYTF.